This T cell receptor (beta chain) was captured in a study of monozygotic twins with inflammatory bowel disease. In regard to this clonotype: The antigen remains undetermined.

cDNA for each sample came from eight separate reactions. Following a re-call of the 5' RACE reads, TCRdb has one entry per CDR3 protein and lacks DNA. The sample's table shows 150,000 to 200,000 distinct CDR3 sequences. Whole-study results and caveats: Especially where disease activity was present, IBD patients had fewer clonotypes in common with others than healthy twins did.

This CDR3 contains 14 residues. Sequencing input: blood. The origin of this receptor is a human donor with ulcerative colitis or Crohn's disease, or a healthy co-twin of an affected twin (not recorded which). The chain employs TRBV12-3 or TRBV12-4 and TRBJ1-2. The CDR3 spells CASREGGFSYGYTF.